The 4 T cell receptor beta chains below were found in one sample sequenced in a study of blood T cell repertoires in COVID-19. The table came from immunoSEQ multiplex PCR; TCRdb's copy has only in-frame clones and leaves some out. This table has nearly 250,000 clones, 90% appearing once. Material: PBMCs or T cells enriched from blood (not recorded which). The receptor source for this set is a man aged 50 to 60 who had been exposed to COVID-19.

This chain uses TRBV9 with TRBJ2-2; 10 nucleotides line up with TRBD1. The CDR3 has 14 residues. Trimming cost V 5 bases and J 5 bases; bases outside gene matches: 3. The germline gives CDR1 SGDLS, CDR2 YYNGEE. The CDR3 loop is CASRRDRGTGELFF. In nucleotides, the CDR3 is TGTGCCAGCAGGAGGGACAGGGGAACCGGGGAGCTGTTTTTT.

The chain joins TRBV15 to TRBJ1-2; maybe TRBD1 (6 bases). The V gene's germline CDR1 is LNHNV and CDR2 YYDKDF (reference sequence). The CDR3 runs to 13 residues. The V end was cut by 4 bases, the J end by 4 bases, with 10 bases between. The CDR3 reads CATSTPDSYGYTF. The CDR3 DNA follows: TGTGCCACCAGCACCCCGGACAGCTATGGCTACACCTTC.

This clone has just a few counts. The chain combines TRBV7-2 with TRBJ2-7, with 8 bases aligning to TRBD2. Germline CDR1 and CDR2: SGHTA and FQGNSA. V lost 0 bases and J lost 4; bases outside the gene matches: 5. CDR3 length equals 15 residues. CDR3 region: CASSLASGKYYEQYV. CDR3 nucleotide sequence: TGTGCCAGCAGCTTAGCTAGCGGGAAATATTACGAGCAGTACGTC.

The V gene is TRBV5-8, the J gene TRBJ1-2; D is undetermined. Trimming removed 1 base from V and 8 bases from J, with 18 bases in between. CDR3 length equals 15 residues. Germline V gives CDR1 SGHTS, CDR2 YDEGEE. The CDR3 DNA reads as TGTGCCAGCAGCTTGCCTATGTGGGTACGGGGAGGCTACACCTTC. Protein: CASSLPMWVRGGYTF.